What follows are 31 T cell receptor beta chains derived from one specimen sequenced in a study of blood T cell repertoires in COVID-19. The protocol was immunoSEQ multiplex PCR, while the TCRdb copy is restricted to in-frame clones and leaves out a portion. The sample records 200,000 to 250,000 clones, 70% to 90% being singletons. Sequenced sample: PBMCs or T cells enriched from blood (not recorded which). The receptor set was obtained from a man aged 35-49 years who had recovered from COVID-19.

The rearrangement joins TRBV5-1 to TRBJ2-1; 10 bases agree with TRBD1. This CDR3 region has 14 residues. The germline V gene encodes CDR1 SGHRS and CDR2 YFSETQ. After removal of 7 bases from V and 7 bases from J, the junction contained 8 bases not matched to a gene. The CDR3: CASSGQGMGNEQFF. CDR3 in DNA: TGCGCCAGCTCGGGACAGGGGATGGGGAATGAGCAGTTCTTC.

The gene calls are TRBV19 and TRBJ2-1, with 11 bases that match TRBD2. The J segment lost 5 bases and the V segment lost 9 bases, leaving 15 bases of the junction unmatched. This CDR3 comprises 17 residues. Germline V gene lookup returns CDR1 LNHDA and CDR2 SQIVND (reference sequence). CDR3 in amino acids: CASTEKLAGAANNEQFF. The CDR3, as DNA: TGTGCCAGCACCGAGAAACTAGCGGGGGCCGCTAACAATGAGCAGTTCTTC.

V and J are TRBV3-1 (or the pseudogene TRBV3-2) and TRBJ2-1; 11 bases are shared with TRBD2. Per germline, CDR1 LGHDT and CDR2 YNNKEL (reference sequence). V gave up 0 bases and J gave up 12 bases; unmatched junction bases: 10. The CDR3 consists of 16 residues. The CDR3 nucleotides are TGTGCCAGCAGCCAAGATCAGATTAGCGGGAGGGTAAGGCAGTTCTTC. Translated, it gives CASSQDQISGRVRQFF.

The gene calls are TRBV5-8 and TRBJ2-1; D remains unclear. V lost 0 bases, J lost 0 bases, and 7 bases lay in between. The CDR3 loop spans 15 amino acids. The germline gives CDR1 SGHTS, CDR2 YDEGEE. The CDR3 nucleotides read TGTGCCAGCAGCTTGGAAGTTAGCTCCTACAATGAGCAGTTCTTC. Protein product: CASSLEVSSYNEQFF.

V gene TRBV27 combines with J gene TRBJ2-3; D is undetermined. Germline V gene lookup returns CDR1 MNHEY and CDR2 SMNVEV (reference sequence). V was clipped by 8 bases and J by 9 bases, with 12 bases between them. The CDR3 runs to 11 residues. The CDR3 protein is CASGAISTQYF. As DNA, the CDR3 is TGTGCCAGCGGAGCTATTTCCACGCAGTATTTT.

The rearrangement uses TRBV6-5 and TRBJ2-1, with TRBD1 matching 7 bases. The CDR3 totals 15 residues. J gave up 3 bases and V 6 bases, and 8 bases lay outside the gene matches. CDR1 and CDR2 from the germline V gene are MNHEY and SVGAGI. The CDR3 DNA sequence: TGTGCCAGCAGCTCGACAGGGCAGGGCTACAATGAGCAGTTCTTC. This translates into CASSSTGQGYNEQFF.

The CDR3 protein is CASSVAEGAGGNTIYF. The CDR3 DNA is TGTGCCAGCAGCGTAGCTGAGGGGGCGGGCGGAAACACCATATATTTT. The rearrangement links TRBV9 to TRBJ1-3, with 7 bases aligning to TRBD1. V shed 0 bases and J 4 bases; nucleotides not matched to a gene: 7. The CDR3 has 16 residues. Per the germline V gene, CDR1 is SGDLS and CDR2 is YYNGEE.

This clone appeared a few times. The chain has TRBV7-8 and TRBJ2-1; TRBD2 aligns across 7 bases. Germline CDR1 SGHVS, CDR2 FQNEAQ. The CDR3 sequence is 18 residues long. V gave up 1 base and J gave up 6 bases; unmatched junction bases: 15. The CDR3, as DNA: TGTGCCAGCAGCTTAGAATCGGCTAGCGGCCCCTGGGCCAATGAGCAGTTCTTC. Translated: CASSLESASGPWANEQFF.

This chain uses TRBV27 with TRBJ1-5, with TRBD1 as a possible D gene (6 bases). This CDR3 is 13 amino acids long. Between the trimmed V and J ends, which lost 3 bases and 5 bases, there was a span of 8 bases. Germline V CDR1 and CDR2: MNHEY, SMNVEV (reference sequence). The CDR3 nucleotides are TGTGCCAGCAGTTTCTCAGGGGATCAGCCCCAGCATTTT. It specifies CASSFSGDQPQHF.

The CDR3 DNA is TGTGCCAGCAGCTTAGACTGGAGGACGGCTTTCTTT. Its translation: CASSLDWRTAFF. The J gene is TRBJ1-1, the V gene TRBV7-9, with unresolved D. V gave up 1 base and J gave up 11 bases, with 11 bases separating them. CDR3 length equals 12 residues. Germline CDR1 SEHNR, CDR2 FQNEAQ (reference sequence).

The CDR3 protein is CTSSPGQDDYTEAFF. CDR3 nucleotide sequence: TGCACCAGCAGCCCGGGACAGGATGATTACACTGAAGCTTTCTTT. The V gene is TRBV1, the J gene TRBJ1-1; the table's TRBD1 call for D was not verified on the DNA. TRBV1 is deemed a pseudogene. CDR3 size: 15 residues.

The chain employs TRBV28 and TRBJ1-2; 7 nucleotides line up with TRBD1. The CDR3 has 17 amino acids. Germline V gives CDR1 MDHEN, CDR2 SYDVKM. Unmatched junction bases numbered 12, after V lost 5 bases and J lost 0 bases. The DNA for the CDR3 is TGTGCCAGCAGTCTACCCCGGGACAGCCTTTCTAACTATGGCTACACCTTC. It is translated as CASSLPRDSLSNYGYTF.

The chain combines TRBV5-4 with TRBJ2-7; a weak D match, TRBD1 (6 bases). The ends were cut back, 3 bases at V and 0 bases at J, with 10 bases in the middle. This CDR3 comprises 14 residues. Per the germline V gene, CDR1 is SGHNT and CDR2 is YYREEE (reference sequence). CDR3 coding DNA: TGTGCCAGCAGCTATGAACAGGGCTCCTACGAGCAGTACTTC. It is translated as CASSYEQGSYEQYF.

The sample holds one count of this clone. V usage is TRBV18 and J usage is TRBJ1-2; no firm D call. The CDR3 consists of 13 residues. Germline V gene data show CDR1 as KGHSH and CDR2 as LQKENI. V lost 0 bases to trimming and J lost 6 bases, with 8 bases between them. Here the CDR3 DNA reads TGTGCCAGCTCACCACCGGCCGAGGATGGCTACACCTTC. Amino acids: CASSPPAEDGYTF. The full variable domain, with the rest looked up from reference TRBV18 and TRBJ1-2, is NAGVMQNPRHLVRRRGQEARLRCSPMKGHSHVYWYRQLPEEGLKFMVYLQKENIIDESGMPKERFSAEFPKEGPSILRIQQVVRGDSAAYFCASSPPAEDGYTFGSGTRLTVV.

The CDR3 loop is CASSNEGDRGYNEQFF. In DNA form, the CDR3 reads TGTGCCAGTAGTAATGAAGGGGACAGGGGTTACAATGAGCAGTTCTTC. This chain joins TRBV19 and TRBJ2-1, with TRBD1 matching over 10 bases. Germline values: CDR1 LNHDA, CDR2 SQIVND (reference sequence). Trimming cost V 4 bases and J 4 bases; bases outside gene matches: 7. CDR3 size: 16 residues.

This chain links TRBV30 with TRBJ2-1; D gene uncertain. This CDR3 is built from 12 residues. Trimming shortened V by 3 bases and J by 7 bases, and 10 bases separated the two germline ends. Germline V CDR1 and CDR2: GTSNPN, SVGIG (reference sequence). Written as DNA, the CDR3 is TGTGCCTGGAGCAATAACGGGAATGAGCAGTTCTTC. This translates into CAWSNNGNEQFF.

The rearrangement links TRBV6-5 to TRBJ1-2, with a tentative D call TRBD1 (6 bases). In germline, CDR1 is MNHEY, CDR2 SVGAGI. This CDR3 region has 13 residues. V gave up 10 bases and J gave up 7 bases, with 19 bases separating them. The CDR3 coding sequence is TGTGCCACCCTGGAGAGGCAGGGGAGTGGCTACACCTTC. It yields the protein CATLERQGSGYTF.

This clone has just a few counts. The chain is built from TRBV6-5 and TRBJ1-6; a weak D match, TRBD1 (5 bases). Trimming left V 2 bases short and J 14 bases short, with 22 bases between. Per the germline V gene, CDR1 is MNHEY and CDR2 is SVGAGI. The CDR3 runs 16 residues. This CDR3 reads CASSYNNIGGFRTLHF. In DNA, the CDR3 is TGTGCCAGCAGTTACAATAATATCGGGGGATTTCGAACCCTCCACTTT.

The chain uses TRBV12-5 and TRBJ2-2; tentative D call: TRBD2 (6 bases). V was cut by 3 bases and J by 5 bases, with 10 bases left in between. Germline CDR1 reads LGHNT; CDR2 reads FRNRAP. This CDR3 is built from 14 residues. The chain's CDR3 is CASGFWGRTGELFF. The DNA of the CDR3 is TGTGCTAGTGGTTTTTGGGGGAGGACCGGGGAGCTGTTTTTT.

This clone was counted only a few times. The chain uses TRBV30 and TRBJ2-3; 7 bases align to TRBD1. Losses at the gene ends were 0 bases for V and 0 bases for J; bases not matched to a gene: 0. Germline assignment: CDR1 GTSNPN and CDR2 SVGIG (reference sequence). The CDR3 is 14 residues long. CDR3 sequence (DNA): TGTGCCTGGAGTGTACAGGGGAGCACAGATACGCAGTATTTT. It encodes CAWSVQGSTDTQYF.

V usage is TRBV28 and J usage is TRBJ1-6; 7 nucleotides line up with TRBD1. Trimming took 6 bases from V and 7 from J; bases not matched to a gene: 3. CDR1 is MDHEN and CDR2 is SYDVKM in the germline V gene. The CDR3 is 13 amino acids. CDR3 bases: TGTGCCAGCAGAAGGGGGCACAATTCACCCCTCCACTTT. Protein product: CASRRGHNSPLHF.

This clone was recorded a few times. The gene calls are TRBV5-4 and TRBJ2-7; a weak D match, TRBD2 (6 bases). CDR1 is SGHNT and CDR2 is YYREEE in the germline V gene (reference sequence). This CDR3 is 14 amino acids long. Trimming stripped 4 bases from V and 2 bases from J, with 13 bases between. The CDR3 nucleotides read TGTGCCAGCAGCATCGGGGGTTCAACCTACGAGCAGTACTTC. The encoded protein is CASSIGGSTYEQYF.

The chain uses TRBV28 and TRBJ2-5; D possibly corresponds to TRBD2 (5 bases). Germline V gene data show CDR1 as MDHEN and CDR2 as SYDVKM. This CDR3 is built from 16 residues. Between the trimmed V and J ends, which lost 0 bases and 1 base, there was a span of 12 bases. CDR3 DNA: TGTGCCAGCAGTTTATGGTTGGGAGCCAGCCAAGAGACCCAGTACTTC. It yields the protein CASSLWLGASQETQYF.

The chain combines TRBV23-1 with TRBJ2-1, with 7 nucleotides matching TRBD1. TRBV23-1 is classed as an ORF, of uncertain function. The CDR3 spans 16 residues. V shed 4 bases and J 3 bases; nucleotides not matched to a gene: 9. The CDR3 bases are TGCGCCAGCAGTCTGCTTTGGCAGGGGGTCTACAATGAGCAGTTCTTC. Protein: CASSLLWQGVYNEQFF.

This chain connects TRBV29-1 to TRBJ1-2; 8 nucleotides agree with TRBD1. Per germline, CDR1 SQVTM and CDR2 ANQGSEA. The CDR3 is 12 amino acids. With V trimmed by 6 bases and J by 6 bases, 6 bases remained unmatched. In DNA form, the CDR3 reads TGCAGCGTCCGGACAGGGAAGGATGGCTACACCTTC. This codes for CSVRTGKDGYTF.

The rearrangement uses TRBV5-1 and TRBJ1-3; maybe TRBD1 (5 bases). Germline CDR1 SGHRS, CDR2 YFSETQ. Trimming shortened V by 0 bases and J by 5 bases, and 12 bases separated the two germline ends. The CDR3 contains 15 residues. CDR3 sequence: CASSLGDAGRNTIYF. The CDR3 nucleotides are TGCGCCAGCAGCTTGGGGGATGCGGGACGAAACACCATATATTTT.

V and J are TRBV24-1 and TRBJ2-1, with 9 bases that match TRBD2. The trim removed 5 bases at V and 1 base at J, leaving 11 bases unmatched. Per germline, CDR1 KGHDR and CDR2 SFDVKD. The length of the CDR3 is 18 residues. Written as DNA, the CDR3 is TGTGCCACCAGTGGGAGCCTAGCGGGACCCGCGTCCTACAATGAGCAGTTCTTC. Translation gives CATSGSLAGPASYNEQFF.

The rearrangement joins TRBV6-5 to TRBJ1-2; maybe TRBD1 (6 bases). Per the germline V gene, CDR1 is MNHEY and CDR2 is SVGAGI. V lost 0 bases, J lost 8 bases, and 10 bases lay in between. The CDR3 loop spans 13 amino acids. The CDR3 nucleotides read TGTGCCAGCAGTTACTCGTTCCAGGGGGGCTACACCTTC. It specifies CASSYSFQGGYTF.

This clone was observed a single time. The rearrangement links TRBV14 to TRBJ2-5, with 9 bases fitting TRBD2. Germline loops: CDR1 SGHDN, CDR2 FVKESK. CDR3 length: 17 amino acids. V lost 2 bases and J lost 5; bases outside the gene matches: 12. The CDR3 loop is CASSQRKSAGGLETQYF. The CDR3 coding sequence is TGTGCCAGCAGCCAACGGAAGTCAGCGGGGGGCTTGGAGACCCAGTACTTC.

Details on this clone: One end of the junction varies from germline; a read error may be responsible. The chain employs TRBV27 and TRBJ1-2; D might be TRBD1 (6 bases). Germline assignment: CDR1 MNHEY and CDR2 SMNVEV (reference sequence). The CDR3 is 13 residues long. The CDR3: CATQGIESYSYTF. The CDR3 DNA reads as TGTGCCACACAGGGAATCGAATCCTATAGCTACACCTTC.

The chain employs TRBV12-3 or TRBV12-4 and TRBJ2-1; tentatively, D is TRBD2 (6 bases). The CDR3 is 12 amino acids. Trimming took 3 bases from V and 6 from J, leaving 6 bases between them. Here the CDR3 reads CASSFGGNEQFF. The CDR3 nucleotides are TGTGCCAGCAGTTTCGGGGGCAATGAGCAGTTCTTC.